Below, 2 T cell receptor beta chains from the same sample are listed, as sequenced in a study of memory CD4+ T cells and cytomegalovirus serostatus. Single viable CD3+CD4+CD8-CD45RO+ cells were sorted as the memory CD4+ T cells. Sequenced by immunoSEQ multiplex PCR; TCRdb stores in-frame clones only, minus some. Here the sample spans about 82,000 clones, approximately 80% being singletons. Sequencing was performed on memory CD4+ T cells from blood. The receptors here all came from an adult in good health and CMV-seronegative.

The chain uses TRBV5-5 and TRBJ1-5, with 9 bases aligning to TRBD1. The germline CDR1 and CDR2 sequences are SGHKS and YYEKEE (reference sequence). CDR3 length: 15 amino acids. V shed 1 base, J shed 4 bases, and the junction held 3 bases outside the gene matches. The CDR3 DNA is TGTGCCAGCAGCTTGTCCGGACAGGGGAATCAGCCCCAGCATTTT. Translating it yields CASSLSGQGNQPQHF.

The V gene is TRBV7-9, the J gene TRBJ1-1; maybe TRBD1 (5 bases). V lost 4 bases to trimming and J lost 3 bases, with 12 bases between them. CDR3 length: 14 residues. Germline CDR1 is SEHNR and CDR2 is FQNEAQ (reference sequence). CDR3 amino acids: CASSYLGEDTEAFF. In DNA form, the CDR3 reads TGTGCCAGCAGCTATTTAGGGGAGGACACTGAAGCTTTCTTT.